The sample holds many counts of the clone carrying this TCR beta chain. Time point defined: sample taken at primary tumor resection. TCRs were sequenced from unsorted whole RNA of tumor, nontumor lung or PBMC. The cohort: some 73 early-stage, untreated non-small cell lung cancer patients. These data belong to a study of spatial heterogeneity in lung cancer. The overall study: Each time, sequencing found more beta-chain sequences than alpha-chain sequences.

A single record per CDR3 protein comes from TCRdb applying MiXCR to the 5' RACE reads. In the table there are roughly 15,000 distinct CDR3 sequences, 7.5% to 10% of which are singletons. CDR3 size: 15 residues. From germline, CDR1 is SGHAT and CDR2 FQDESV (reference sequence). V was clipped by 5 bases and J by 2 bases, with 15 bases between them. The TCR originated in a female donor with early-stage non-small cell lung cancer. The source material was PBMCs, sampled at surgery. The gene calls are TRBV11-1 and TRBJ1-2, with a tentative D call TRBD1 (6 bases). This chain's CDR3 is CASSMRGRGNYGYTF. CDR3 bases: TGTGCCAGCAGCATGCGAGGCAGGGGAAACTATGGCTACACCTTC.